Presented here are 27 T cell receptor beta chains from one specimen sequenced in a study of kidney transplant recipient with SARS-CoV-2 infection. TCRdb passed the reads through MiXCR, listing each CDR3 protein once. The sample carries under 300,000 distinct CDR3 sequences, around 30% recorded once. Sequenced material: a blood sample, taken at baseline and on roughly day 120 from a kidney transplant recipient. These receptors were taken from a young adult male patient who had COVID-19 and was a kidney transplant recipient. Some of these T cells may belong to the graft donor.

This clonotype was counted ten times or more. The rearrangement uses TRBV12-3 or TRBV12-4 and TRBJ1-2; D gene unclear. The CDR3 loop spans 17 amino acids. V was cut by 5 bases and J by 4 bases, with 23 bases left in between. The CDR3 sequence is CASSEPGSFRKTYGYTF. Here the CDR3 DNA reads TGTGCCAGCAGTGAGCCGGGCAGCTTCCGAAAGACCTATGGCTACACCTTC.

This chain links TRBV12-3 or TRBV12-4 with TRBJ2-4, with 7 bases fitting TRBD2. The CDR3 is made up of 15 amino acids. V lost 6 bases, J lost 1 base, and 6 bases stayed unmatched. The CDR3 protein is CASSLGGRAKNIQYF. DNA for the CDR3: TGTGCCAGCAGCCTGGGGGGGAGGGCCAAAAACATTCAGTACTTC.

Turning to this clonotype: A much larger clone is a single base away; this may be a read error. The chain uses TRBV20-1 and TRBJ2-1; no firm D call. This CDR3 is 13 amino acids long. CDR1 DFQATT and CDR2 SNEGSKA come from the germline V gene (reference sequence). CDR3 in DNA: TGCAGTGCGACTGGACCTACTTACAATGAGCGGTTCTTC. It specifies CSATGPTYNERFF.

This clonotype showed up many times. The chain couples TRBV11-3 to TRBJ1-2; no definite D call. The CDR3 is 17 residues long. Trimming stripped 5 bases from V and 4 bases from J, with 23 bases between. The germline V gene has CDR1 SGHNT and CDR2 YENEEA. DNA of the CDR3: TGTGCCAGCAGCCATACTCTCGATCTCGGAAAGACCTATGGCTACACCTTC. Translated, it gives CASSHTLDLGKTYGYTF.

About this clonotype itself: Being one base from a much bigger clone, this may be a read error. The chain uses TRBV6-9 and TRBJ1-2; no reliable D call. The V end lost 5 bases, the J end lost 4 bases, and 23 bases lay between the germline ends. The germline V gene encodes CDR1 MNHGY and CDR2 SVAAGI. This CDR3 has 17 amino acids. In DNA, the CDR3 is TGTGCCAGCAGTCAGGACGTGCCTTACGGAAAGACCTATGGCTACACCTTC. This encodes CASSQDVPYGKTYGYTF.

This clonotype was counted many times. CDR3 coding DNA: TGTGCCAGCAGCGTAGGGAGCGGTAACTCCTACGAGCAGTACTTC. Protein: CASSVGSGNSYEQYF. The chain employs TRBV9 and TRBJ2-7; maybe TRBD2 (5 bases). Germline values: CDR1 SGDLS, CDR2 YYNGEE. CDR3 length equals 15 residues. V was clipped by 0 bases and J by 0 bases, with 10 bases between them.

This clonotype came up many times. The CDR3, as DNA: TGTGCCAGTAGTATGGGCGGGGGGGCACTGCAAGAGACCCAGTACTTC. Protein: CASSMGGGALQETQYF. The J gene is TRBJ2-5, the V gene TRBV19, with 9 bases fitting TRBD2. CDR1 is LNHDA, CDR2 SQIVND, per germline (reference sequence). The J segment lost 2 bases and the V segment lost 3 bases, leaving 7 bases of the junction unmatched. The CDR3 is 16 amino acids.

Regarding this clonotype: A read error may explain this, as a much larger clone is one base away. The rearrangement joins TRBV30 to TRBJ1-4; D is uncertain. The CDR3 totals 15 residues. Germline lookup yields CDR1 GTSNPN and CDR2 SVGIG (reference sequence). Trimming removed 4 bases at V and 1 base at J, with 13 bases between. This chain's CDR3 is CAWNERTVTNEKLFF. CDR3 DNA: TGTGCCTGGAATGAAAGGACGGTAACTAATGAAAAACTGTTTTTT.

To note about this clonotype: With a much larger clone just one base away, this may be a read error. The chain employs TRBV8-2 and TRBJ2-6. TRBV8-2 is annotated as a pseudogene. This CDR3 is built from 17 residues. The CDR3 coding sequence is TGTGGCATAAGCCAAAGGATAACACAAAGTCGGGCCAACGTCCTGACTTTC. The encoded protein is CGISQRITQSRANVLTF.

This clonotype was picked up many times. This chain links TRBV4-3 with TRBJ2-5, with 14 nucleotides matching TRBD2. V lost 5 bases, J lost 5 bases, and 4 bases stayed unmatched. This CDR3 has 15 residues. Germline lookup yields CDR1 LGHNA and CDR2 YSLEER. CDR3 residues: CASSSGTSGGETQYF. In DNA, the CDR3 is TGCGCCAGCAGCTCAGGGACTAGCGGGGGCGAGACCCAGTACTTC.

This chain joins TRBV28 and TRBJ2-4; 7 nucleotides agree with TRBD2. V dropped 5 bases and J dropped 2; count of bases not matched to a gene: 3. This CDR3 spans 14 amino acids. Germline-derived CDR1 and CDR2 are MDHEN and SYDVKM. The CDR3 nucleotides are TGTGCCAGCAGTGGGAGGGGAACCAAAAACATTCAGTACTTC. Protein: CASSGRGTKNIQYF. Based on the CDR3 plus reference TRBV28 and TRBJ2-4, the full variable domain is DVKVTQSSRYLVKRTGEKVFLECVQDMDHENMFWYRQDPGLGLRLIYFSYDVKMKEKGDIPEGYSVSREKKERFSLILESASTNQTSMYLCASSGRGTKNIQYFGAGTRLSVL.

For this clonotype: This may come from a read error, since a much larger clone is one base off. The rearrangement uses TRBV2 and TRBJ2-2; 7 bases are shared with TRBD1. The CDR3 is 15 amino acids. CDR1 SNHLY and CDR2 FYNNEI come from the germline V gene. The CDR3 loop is CPSSEARQGPGELFF. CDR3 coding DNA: TGTCCCAGCAGTGAAGCGCGACAGGGCCCCGGGGAGCTGTTTTTT. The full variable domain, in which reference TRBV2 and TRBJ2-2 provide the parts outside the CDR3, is EPEVTQTPSHQVTQMGQEVILRCVPISNHLYFYWYRQILGQKVEFLVSFYNNEISEKSEIFDDQFSVERPDGSNFTLKIRSTKLEDSAMYFCPSSEARQGPGELFFGEGSRLTVL.

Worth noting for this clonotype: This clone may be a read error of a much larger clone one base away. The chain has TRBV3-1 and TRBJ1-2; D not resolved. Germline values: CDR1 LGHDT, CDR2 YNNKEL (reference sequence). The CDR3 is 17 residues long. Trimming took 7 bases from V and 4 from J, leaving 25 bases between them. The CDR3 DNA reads TGTGCCAGCATCCTACCATGCACCCTTCGAAAGACCTATGGCTACACCTTC. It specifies CASILPCTLRKTYGYTF.

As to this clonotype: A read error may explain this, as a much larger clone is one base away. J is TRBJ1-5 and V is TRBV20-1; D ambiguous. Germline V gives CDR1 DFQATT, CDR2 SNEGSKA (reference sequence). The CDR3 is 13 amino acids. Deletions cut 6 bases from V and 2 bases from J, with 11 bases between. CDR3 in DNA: TGCAGTGCGGGAGGGTATGGCAATCAGCCCCAGCATTTT. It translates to CSAGGYGNQPQHF.

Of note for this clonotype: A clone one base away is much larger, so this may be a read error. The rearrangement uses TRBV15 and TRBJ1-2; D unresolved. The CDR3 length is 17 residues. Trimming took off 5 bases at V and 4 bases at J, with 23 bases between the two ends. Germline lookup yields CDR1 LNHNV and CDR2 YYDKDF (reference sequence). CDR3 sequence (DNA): TGTGCCACCAGCCAGGTAGTAAGGTGTGGAAGGACCTATGGCTACACCTTC. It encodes CATSQVVRCGRTYGYTF.

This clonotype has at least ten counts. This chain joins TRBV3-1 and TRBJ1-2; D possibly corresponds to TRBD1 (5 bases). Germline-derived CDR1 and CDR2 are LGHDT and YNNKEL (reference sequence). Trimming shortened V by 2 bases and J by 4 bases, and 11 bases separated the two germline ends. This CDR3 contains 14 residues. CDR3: CASSQKTVVYGYTF. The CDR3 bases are TGTGCCAGCAGCCAAAAGACAGTAGTCTATGGCTACACCTTC.

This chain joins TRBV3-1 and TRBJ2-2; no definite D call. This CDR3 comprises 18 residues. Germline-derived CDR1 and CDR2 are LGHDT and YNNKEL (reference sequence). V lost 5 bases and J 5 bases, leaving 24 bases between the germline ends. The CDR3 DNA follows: TGTGCCAGCAGCGATTGGTGTCCCATTTCAGGCTTGACCGGGGAGCTGTTTTTT. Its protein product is CASSDWCPISGLTGELFF.

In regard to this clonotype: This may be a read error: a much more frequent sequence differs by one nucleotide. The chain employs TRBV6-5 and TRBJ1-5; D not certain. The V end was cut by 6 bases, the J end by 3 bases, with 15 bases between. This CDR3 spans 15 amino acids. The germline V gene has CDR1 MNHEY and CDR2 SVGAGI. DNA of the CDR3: TGTGCCAGCAGAACCAGCGAGAGAGACAATCAGCCCCAGCATTTT. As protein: CASRTSERDNQPQHF.

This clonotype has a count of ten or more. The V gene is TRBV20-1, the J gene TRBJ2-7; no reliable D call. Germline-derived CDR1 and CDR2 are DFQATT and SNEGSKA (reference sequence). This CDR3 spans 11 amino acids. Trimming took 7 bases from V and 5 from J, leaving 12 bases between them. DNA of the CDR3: TGCAGTGTCAGGAGATCCCACGAGCAGTACTTC. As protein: CSVRRSHEQYF.

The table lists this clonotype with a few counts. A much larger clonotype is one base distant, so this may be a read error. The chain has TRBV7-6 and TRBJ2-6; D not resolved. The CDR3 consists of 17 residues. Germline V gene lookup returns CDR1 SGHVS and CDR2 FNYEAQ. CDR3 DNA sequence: TGTGCCAGCAGCATAGTGATCTCACAAAGTCGGGCCGACGTCCTGACTTTC. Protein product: CASSIVISQSRADVLTF.

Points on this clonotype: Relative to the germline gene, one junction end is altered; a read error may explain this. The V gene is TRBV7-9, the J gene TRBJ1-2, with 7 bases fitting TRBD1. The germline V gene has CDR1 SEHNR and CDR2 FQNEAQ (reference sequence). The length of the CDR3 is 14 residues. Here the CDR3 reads CANSFGQGGYGYTF. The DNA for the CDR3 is TGTGCCAACAGCTTCGGGCAGGGGGGCTATGGCTACACCTTC.

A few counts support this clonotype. This CDR3 is CASSYSGPAGIQETQYF. The CDR3 nucleotides read TGTGCCAGCAGTTACTCGGGGCCAGCGGGGATCCAAGAGACCCAGTACTTC. This chain links TRBV6-6 with TRBJ2-5; 7 bases are shared with TRBD2. CDR1 is MNHNY and CDR2 is SVGAGI in the germline V gene (reference sequence). Trimming took 0 bases from V and 1 from J; bases not matched to a gene: 8. The CDR3 spans 17 residues.

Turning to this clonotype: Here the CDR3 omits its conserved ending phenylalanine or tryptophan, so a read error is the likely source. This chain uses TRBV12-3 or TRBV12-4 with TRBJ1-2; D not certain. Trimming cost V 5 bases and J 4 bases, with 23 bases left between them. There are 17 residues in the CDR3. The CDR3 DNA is TGTGCCAGCAGTAGGTTCACCACAGCAGGAAAGACCTATGGCTACACCCTC. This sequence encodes CASSRFTTAGKTYGYTL.

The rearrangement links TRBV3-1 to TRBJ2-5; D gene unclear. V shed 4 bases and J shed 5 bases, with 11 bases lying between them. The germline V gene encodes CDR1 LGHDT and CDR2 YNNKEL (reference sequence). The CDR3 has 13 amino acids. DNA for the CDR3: TGTGCCAGCAGCCTTAGGGCCGACGAGACCCAGTACTTC. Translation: CASSLRADETQYF.

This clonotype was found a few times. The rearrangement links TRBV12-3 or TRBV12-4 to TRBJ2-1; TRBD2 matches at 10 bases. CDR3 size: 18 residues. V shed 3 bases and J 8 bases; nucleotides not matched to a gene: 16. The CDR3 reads CASSLVLAGPPRSDEQFF. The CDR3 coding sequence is TGTGCCAGCAGTTTGGTACTAGCGGGACCGCCCAGGAGCGATGAGCAGTTCTTC.

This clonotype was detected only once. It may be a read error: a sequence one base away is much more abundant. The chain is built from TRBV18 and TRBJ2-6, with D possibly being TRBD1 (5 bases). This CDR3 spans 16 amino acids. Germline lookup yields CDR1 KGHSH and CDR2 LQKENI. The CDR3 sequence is CDSSTGILSGANVLTF. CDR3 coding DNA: TGTGACAGCTCCACAGGAATACTCTCTGGGGCCAACGTCCTGACTTTC.

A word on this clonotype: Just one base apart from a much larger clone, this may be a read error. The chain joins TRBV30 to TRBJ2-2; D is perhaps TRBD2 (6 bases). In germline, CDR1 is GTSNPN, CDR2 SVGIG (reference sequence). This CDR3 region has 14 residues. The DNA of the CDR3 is TGTGCCTGGAGTAGGGCAGGCGGGACCGAGGAGCTGTTTTTT. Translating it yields CAWSRAGGTEELFF.